The clone carrying this T cell receptor (beta chain) was seen only a few times. The CDR3 covers 14 residues. V lost 7 bases and J lost 0, with 10 bases in between. CDR1 and CDR2 from the germline V gene are ENHRY and SYGVKD. TCRdb redid the calling of the RT-PCR reads with MiXCR, one entry per CDR3 protein. The sample lists fewer than 800,000 distinct CDR3 sequences; 13% to 15% were seen once. This receptor was obtained from a female donor in good health, serving as a healthy control. Input material: memory CD4+ T cells from blood. This chain uses TRBV10-3 with TRBJ1-3; D is uncertain. The CDR3 sequence: CAITNRLSGNTIYF. The CDR3 coding sequence is TGTGCCATCACTAACAGACTCTCTGGAAACACCATATATTTT.